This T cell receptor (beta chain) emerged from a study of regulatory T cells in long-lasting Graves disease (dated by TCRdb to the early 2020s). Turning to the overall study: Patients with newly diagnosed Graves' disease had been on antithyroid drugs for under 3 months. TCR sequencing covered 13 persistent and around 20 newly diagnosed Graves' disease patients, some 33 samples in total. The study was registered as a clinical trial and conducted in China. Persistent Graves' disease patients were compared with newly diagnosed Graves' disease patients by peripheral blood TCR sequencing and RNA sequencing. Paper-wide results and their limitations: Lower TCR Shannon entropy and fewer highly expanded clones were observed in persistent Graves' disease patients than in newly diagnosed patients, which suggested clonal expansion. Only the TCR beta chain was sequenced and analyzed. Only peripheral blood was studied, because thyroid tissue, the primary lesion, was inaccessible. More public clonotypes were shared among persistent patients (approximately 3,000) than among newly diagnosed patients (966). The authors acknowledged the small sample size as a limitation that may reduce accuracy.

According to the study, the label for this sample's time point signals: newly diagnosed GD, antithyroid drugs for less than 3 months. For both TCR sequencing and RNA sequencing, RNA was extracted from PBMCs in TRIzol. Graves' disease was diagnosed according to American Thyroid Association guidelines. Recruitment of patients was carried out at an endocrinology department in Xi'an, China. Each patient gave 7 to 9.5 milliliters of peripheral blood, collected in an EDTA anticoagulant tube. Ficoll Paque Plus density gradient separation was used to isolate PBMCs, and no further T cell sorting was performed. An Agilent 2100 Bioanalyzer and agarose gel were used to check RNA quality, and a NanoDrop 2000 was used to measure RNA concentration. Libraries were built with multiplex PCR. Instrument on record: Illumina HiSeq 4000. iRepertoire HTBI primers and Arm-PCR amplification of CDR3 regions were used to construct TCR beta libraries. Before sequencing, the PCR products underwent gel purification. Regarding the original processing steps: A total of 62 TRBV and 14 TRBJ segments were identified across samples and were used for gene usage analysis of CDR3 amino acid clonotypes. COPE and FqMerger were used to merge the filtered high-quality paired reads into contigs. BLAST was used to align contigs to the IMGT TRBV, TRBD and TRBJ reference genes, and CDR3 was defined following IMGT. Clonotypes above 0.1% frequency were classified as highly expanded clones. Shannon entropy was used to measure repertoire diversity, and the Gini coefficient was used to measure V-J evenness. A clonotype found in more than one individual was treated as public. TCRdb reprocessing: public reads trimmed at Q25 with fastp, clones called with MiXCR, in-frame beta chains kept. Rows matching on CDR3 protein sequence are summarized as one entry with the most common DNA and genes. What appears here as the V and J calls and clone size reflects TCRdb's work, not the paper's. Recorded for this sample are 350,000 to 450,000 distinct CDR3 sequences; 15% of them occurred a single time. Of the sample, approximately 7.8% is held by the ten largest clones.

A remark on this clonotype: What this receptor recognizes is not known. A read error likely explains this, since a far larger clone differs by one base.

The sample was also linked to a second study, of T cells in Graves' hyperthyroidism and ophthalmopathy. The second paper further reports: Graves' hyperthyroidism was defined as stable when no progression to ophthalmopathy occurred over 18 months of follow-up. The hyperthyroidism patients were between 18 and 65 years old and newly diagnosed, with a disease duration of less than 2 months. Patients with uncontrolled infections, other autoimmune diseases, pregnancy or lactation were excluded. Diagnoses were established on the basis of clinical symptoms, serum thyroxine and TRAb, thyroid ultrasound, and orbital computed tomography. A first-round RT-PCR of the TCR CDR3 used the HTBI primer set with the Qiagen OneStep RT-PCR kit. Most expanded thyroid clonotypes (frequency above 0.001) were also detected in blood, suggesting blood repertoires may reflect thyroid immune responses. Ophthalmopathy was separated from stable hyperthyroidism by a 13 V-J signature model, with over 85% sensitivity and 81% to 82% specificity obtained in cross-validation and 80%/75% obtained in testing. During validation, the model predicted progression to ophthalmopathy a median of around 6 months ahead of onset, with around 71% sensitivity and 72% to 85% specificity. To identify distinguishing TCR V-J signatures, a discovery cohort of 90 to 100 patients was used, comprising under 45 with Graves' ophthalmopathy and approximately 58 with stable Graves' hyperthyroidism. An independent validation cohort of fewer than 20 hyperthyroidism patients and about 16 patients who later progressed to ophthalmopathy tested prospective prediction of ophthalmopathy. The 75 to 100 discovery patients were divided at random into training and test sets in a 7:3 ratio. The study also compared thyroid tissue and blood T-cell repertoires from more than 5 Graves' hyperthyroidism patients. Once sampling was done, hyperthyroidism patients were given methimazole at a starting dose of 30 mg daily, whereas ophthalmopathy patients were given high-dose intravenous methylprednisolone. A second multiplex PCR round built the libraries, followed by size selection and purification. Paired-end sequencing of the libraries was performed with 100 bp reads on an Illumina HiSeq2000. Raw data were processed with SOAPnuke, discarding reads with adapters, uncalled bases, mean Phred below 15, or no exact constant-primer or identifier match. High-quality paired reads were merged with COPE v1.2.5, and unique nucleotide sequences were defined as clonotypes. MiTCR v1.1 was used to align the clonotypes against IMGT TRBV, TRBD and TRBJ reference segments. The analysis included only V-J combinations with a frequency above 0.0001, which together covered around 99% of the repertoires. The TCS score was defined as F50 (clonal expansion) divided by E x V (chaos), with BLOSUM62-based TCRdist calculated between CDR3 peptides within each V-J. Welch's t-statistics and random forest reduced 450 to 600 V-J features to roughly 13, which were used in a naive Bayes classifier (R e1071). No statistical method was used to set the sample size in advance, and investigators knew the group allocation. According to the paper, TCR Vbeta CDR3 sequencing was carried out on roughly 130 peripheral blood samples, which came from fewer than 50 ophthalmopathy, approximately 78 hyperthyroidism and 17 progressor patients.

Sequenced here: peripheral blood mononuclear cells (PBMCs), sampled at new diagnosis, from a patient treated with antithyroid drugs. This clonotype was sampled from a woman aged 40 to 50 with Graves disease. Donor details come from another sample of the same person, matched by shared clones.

The CDR3 region has the sequence CATLLAGGVYGQFF. In nucleotides, the sequence is TGTGCCACCCTACTAGCGGGAGGGGTATATGGGCAGTTCTTC. The sequence is built from TRBV12-3 or TRBV12-4 and TRBJ2-3; 13 of the junction bases match TRBD2. The J call may be faulty, since TRBJ2-1 better matches the DNA end. From cysteine to phenylalanine, the CDR3 is 14 amino acids long. Only the CDR3 DNA is retained, 42 bases long and in frame from the first base.